This TCR beta chain was sequenced for a study of cytomegalovirus exposure and HLA in healthy donors. Germline V gene lookup returns CDR1 MGHDK and CDR2 SYGVNS. CDR3 length: 15 amino acids. The J segment lost 3 bases and the V segment lost 8 bases, leaving 12 bases of the junction unmatched. The data were produced by immunoSEQ multiplex PCR, yet TCRdb's version contains in-frame clones alone and is incomplete. The repertoire holds about 140,000 clones, 80% to 90% seen once, with less than 3.5% in the top ten. Points from the study as a whole: Cytomegalovirus association was listed for around 170 TCR beta chains. Among TCR sequences, most were rare, though some public TCRs appeared in many donors.

The donors were in the roughly 110-subject validation cohort; that cohort was separate from the roughly 620-subject first cohort. This clone appeared a few times. Its antigen is not known. Sequencing was carried out using PBMCs. The sequence came from a man younger than 30 in good health and CMV-seronegative. The chain carries TRBV25-1 and TRBJ2-7, with 8 bases lining up with TRBD1. The DNA of the CDR3 is TGTGCCAGCGGGGAGCCCCGGGGGACAGGCTACGAGCAGTACTTC. Protein sequence: CASGEPRGTGYEQYF.